This TCR beta chain was documented in a study of radiotherapy plus CTLA-4 blockade in lung cancer. Study background: Objective responses were documented in around 20% of patients, with disease control in approximately 32%.

After removal of 0 bases from V and 3 bases from J, the junction contained 3 bases not matched to a gene. From germline, CDR1 is SGDLS and CDR2 YYNGEE. CDR3 length: 17 amino acids. Study-wide findings and caveats: In blood, tumor-derived TCR clones expanded after radiotherapy plus ipilimumab. Increased serum interferon-beta after radiation also reportedly predicted response strongly.

Libraries were prepared by immunoSEQ multiplex PCR; TCRdb keeps only in-frame clonotypes and omits some of them. The table lists over 45,000 clones, roughly 80% of them singletons. Concerning this clone: What it binds is not known.

The gene calls are TRBV9 and TRBJ2-1, with 13 nucleotides matching TRBD2. The sequence was obtained from a human donor with non-small cell lung cancer who had a complete response to radiotherapy plus ipilimumab. The material sequenced was peripheral blood, taken from a patient treated with radiotherapy plus ipilimumab. The CDR3 loop reads CASSVDGLAGVYNEQFF. CDR3 DNA: TGTGCCAGCAGCGTAGATGGACTAGCGGGAGTCTACAATGAGCAGTTCTTC.